Here is one T cell receptor (beta chain) with its context. Its target is not known. The sample belongs to a study of OX40 agonist ivuxolimab in advanced cancers. Study background: Patients received ivuxolimab, an intravenous treatment, every 2 weeks at 0.01 to 10 mg/kg. Participants averaged 60 years of age (range roughly 23 to 79) and were 82.7% male.

Germline V gives CDR1 SGHDN, CDR2 FVKESK. The CDR3 consists of 16 residues. V shed 0 bases and J 8 bases; nucleotides not matched to a gene: 9. Produced via immunoSEQ multiplex PCR; TCRdb's table is partial and in-frame only. In the table there are tens of thousands of clones, 80% to 95% of which are singletons. General study points: The study found that CD8+ T cells averaged more expanded clones than CD4+. At doses 0.1 to 3.0 mg/kg, CD4+ and CD8+ clones expanded.

The chain links TRBV14 to TRBJ2-3; 9 nucleotides match TRBD2. This specimen was CD4+ or CD8+ T cells sorted from blood, taken in a trial of the OX40 agonist ivuxolimab. This receptor was taken from an adult with an advanced solid tumor such as melanoma, head and neck, liver or kidney cancer. CDR3 region: CASSQDSGSYMGTQYF. CDR3 DNA: TGTGCCAGCAGCCAAGATAGCGGGAGCTATATGGGTACGCAGTATTTT.